A single sample is the source of the 27 T cell receptor beta chains below, sequenced in a study of control samples from healthy donors and cancer patients. Assay: immunoSEQ multiplex PCR; the TCRdb copy retains only in-frame clones and omits some. Of approximately 100,000 clones in the sample, about 89% were seen once. Sequencing was carried out using blood. These receptors all stem from a man aged 25 to 40 in good health.

The rearrangement joins TRBV4-3 to TRBJ2-6; a possible D gene is TRBD1 (5 bases). The CDR3 is 18 amino acids. V gave up 0 bases and J gave up 2 bases, with 14 bases separating them. Germline V lookup: CDR1 LGHNA, CDR2 YSLEER. CDR3 amino acids: CASSQDPGSKPGANVLTF. The CDR3 nucleotides read TGCGCCAGCAGCCAAGACCCAGGGTCAAAACCTGGGGCCAACGTCCTGACTTTC.

This rearrangement joins TRBV27 to TRBJ1-5, with no clear D. From germline, CDR1 is MNHEY and CDR2 SMNVEV (reference sequence). CDR3 length: 13 residues. The V end lost 5 bases, the J end lost 0 bases, and 5 bases lay between the germline ends. The CDR3 DNA is TGTGCCAGCAGTATGTATAGCAATCAGCCCCAGCATTTT. Amino acid sequence: CASSMYSNQPQHF.

In this sample, this clone turned up a few times. The genes are TRBV12-5 and TRBJ2-1; 8 bases fit TRBD2. Per the germline V gene, CDR1 is LGHNT and CDR2 is FRNRAP. The CDR3 sequence is 17 residues long. The junction had 10 bases not matched to a gene; V was cut back by 2 bases and J by 4 bases. The CDR3 here is CASGLPFLAGSYNEQFF. The CDR3 DNA sequence: TGTGCTAGTGGTTTGCCATTTTTAGCGGGATCTTACAATGAGCAGTTCTTC.

V usage is TRBV13 and J usage is TRBJ2-5; tentative D call: TRBD2 (5 bases). Trimming pared 2 bases from V and 0 bases from J, leaving 13 bases between. CDR1 and CDR2 (germline): PRHDT, FYEKMQ (reference sequence). The CDR3 runs 16 residues. Here the CDR3 DNA reads TGTGCCAGCAGCTTACGGGAACCTAGGTACCAAGAGACCCAGTACTTC. Protein product: CASSLREPRYQETQYF.

The chain carries TRBV7-9 and TRBJ1-2; D gene unclear. Germline V gene lookup returns CDR1 SEHNR and CDR2 FQNEAQ (reference sequence). V was pared by 4 bases and J by 7 bases, with 19 bases between. There are 15 residues in the CDR3. The CDR3 DNA reads TGTGCCAGCAGCTCGACGACGGGATTATTTGGTGGCTACACCTTC. Amino acid sequence: CASSSTTGLFGGYTF.

This clone was seen just once. The CDR3 sequence: CASSDALQGPEQFF. The CDR3 bases are TGTGCCAGCAGCGACGCATTACAGGGACCTGAGCAGTTCTTC. The gene calls are TRBV7-2 and TRBJ2-1, with a tentative D call TRBD1 (6 bases). In germline, CDR1 is SGHTA, CDR2 FQGNSA. The CDR3 runs 14 residues. The V and J ends lost 5 bases and 9 bases respectively, with 17 bases between them.

J is TRBJ2-5 and V is TRBV2; no reliable D call. The germline V gene encodes CDR1 SNHLY and CDR2 FYNNEI. Trimming pared 5 bases from V and 5 bases from J, leaving 6 bases between. The CDR3 extends over 11 amino acids. The CDR3 is CASSRQETQYF. The CDR3 bases are TGTGCCAGCAGTCGCCAGGAGACCCAGTACTTC.

The chain links TRBV19 to TRBJ2-1, with D tentatively TRBD2 (6 bases). V lost 3 bases to trimming and J lost 3 bases, with 12 bases between them. CDR1 is LNHDA, CDR2 SQIVND, per germline (reference sequence). The CDR3 is 15 residues long. The chain's CDR3 is CASSMRGGLYNEQFF. CDR3 in DNA: TGTGCCAGTAGTATGCGGGGAGGCCTCTACAATGAGCAGTTCTTC.

This CDR3 is CASSLLAGNNEQFF. Written as DNA, the CDR3 is TGCGCCAGCAGCCTACTAGCGGGTAACAATGAGCAGTTCTTC. The rearrangement links TRBV4-1 to TRBJ2-1, with TRBD2 identical over 9 bases. The CDR3 covers 14 residues. From germline, CDR1 is MGHRA and CDR2 YSYEKL. Trimming removed 4 bases from V and 5 bases from J; junction bases left unmatched: 3.

The rearrangement links TRBV19 to TRBJ1-3, with D maybe TRBD1 (6 bases). Between the trimmed V and J ends, which lost 4 bases and 2 bases, there was a span of 15 bases. The CDR3 is 16 residues long. The germline CDR1 and CDR2 sequences are LNHDA and SQIVND (reference sequence). Here the CDR3 reads CASSTPIQGTGNTIYF. The DNA for the CDR3 is TGTGCCAGTAGTACCCCCATACAGGGTACTGGAAACACCATATATTTT.

The chain joins TRBV7-3 to TRBJ2-5; unclear D gene. Per germline, CDR1 SGHTA and CDR2 FQGTGA. The V gene lost 3 bases and the J gene lost 4 bases, with 3 bases spanning the gap. The CDR3 sequence is 11 residues long. CDR3 sequence: CASSFGETQYF. DNA of the CDR3: TGTGCCAGCAGCTTCGGAGAGACCCAGTACTTC.

CDR3 in DNA: TGCGCCAGCAGTGAGCCCGCCAGGGAGGATGAGCAGTTCTTC. Protein sequence: CASSEPAREDEQFF. The chain employs TRBV10-1 and TRBJ2-1, with D maybe TRBD2 (6 bases). Trimming removed 2 bases at V and 8 bases at J, with 13 bases between. There are 14 residues in the CDR3. The V gene's germline CDR1 is WNHNN and CDR2 SYGVQD (reference sequence).

The chain recombines TRBV7-2 with TRBJ2-3; D uncertain. The V and J ends lost 5 bases and 1 base respectively, with 13 bases between them. CDR1 is SGHTA, CDR2 FQGNSA, per germline. The length of the CDR3 is 15 residues. The CDR3 region is CASSIRPAGTDTQYF. Here the CDR3 DNA reads TGTGCCAGCAGCATCCGCCCTGCTGGCACAGATACGCAGTATTTT.

The chain couples TRBV20-1 to TRBJ2-3; D tentatively reads TRBD1 or TRBD2 (5 bases each). Germline V gene data show CDR1 as DFQATT and CDR2 as SNEGSKA (reference sequence). The CDR3 is 19 amino acids. V dropped 3 bases and J dropped 0 bases, with 25 bases sitting between them. The DNA for the CDR3 is TGCAGTGCTAGTGGCCGAGGGACGTCGAGTACAGGTAGCACAGATACGCAGTATTTT. Residues: CSASGRGTSSTGSTDTQYF.

The V and J genes are TRBV30 and TRBJ1-2; D unresolved. CDR1 GTSNPN and CDR2 SVGIG come from the germline V gene (reference sequence). The V and J ends lost 0 bases and 3 bases respectively, with 2 bases between them. CDR3 length equals 11 residues. This CDR3 is CAWSVDYGYTF. The CDR3 DNA sequence: TGTGCCTGGAGTGTTGACTATGGCTACACCTTC.

This clone was seen just once. This rearrangement joins TRBV5-5 to TRBJ1-6, with 7 bases fitting TRBD1. The CDR3 is made up of 15 amino acids. Germline CDR1 reads SGHKS; CDR2 reads YYEKEE (reference sequence). Unmatched junction bases numbered 13, after V lost 2 bases and J lost 14 bases. The CDR3 sequence is CASSFDRDRKVTLHF. The CDR3 DNA is TGTGCCAGCAGCTTCGACAGGGATCGAAAGGTCACCCTCCACTTT. Full variable domain (remainder filled in from reference TRBV5-5 and TRBJ1-6): DAGVTQSPTHLIKTRGQQVTLRCSPISGHKSVSWYQQVLGQGPQFIFQYYEKEERGRGNFPDRFSARQFPNYSSELNVNALLLGDSALYLCASSFDRDRKVTLHFGNGTRLTVT.

The rearrangement joins TRBV12-3 or TRBV12-4 to TRBJ2-1; the D is unclear. CDR3 length: 11 residues. The V gene lost 1 base and the J gene lost 6 bases, with 1 base spanning the gap. The CDR3 loop reads CASSLGNEQFF. The CDR3 DNA reads TGTGCCAGCAGTTTAGGCAATGAGCAGTTCTTC.

Of note for this clone: Sequence at one end of the junction differs from germline and may be a read error. The rearrangement joins TRBV3-1 (or the pseudogene TRBV3-2) to TRBJ2-7; unclear D gene. This CDR3 region has 13 residues. Germline CDR1 is LGHDT and CDR2 is YNNKEL (reference sequence). The CDR3 DNA reads TGTGCCGGCAGCCAATTTGGCGGTGGCGAGCAGTACTTC. It specifies CAGSQFGGGEQYF.

The chain carries TRBV21-1 and TRBJ2-2; the DNA was not compared with TRBD1, the D call given in the table. TRBV21-1 is recorded as a pseudogene. CDR3 length: 16 amino acids. CDR3: CASSKKQTGDTGELFF. In nucleotides, the CDR3 is TGTGCCAGCAGCAAAAAGCAGACAGGGGACACCGGGGAGCTGTTTTTT.

This chain connects TRBV5-6 to TRBJ2-7, with D tentatively TRBD2 (5 bases). The V gene's germline CDR1 is SGHDT and CDR2 YYEEEE. The CDR3 extends over 14 amino acids. The V and J ends lost 3 bases and 6 bases respectively, with 16 bases between them. As DNA, the CDR3 is TGTGCCAGCAGCTCCGGACGGGGAAAGGGCGAGCAGTACTTC. Translated: CASSSGRGKGEQYF.

This clone has more than one count but fewer than ten. At the DNA level, this CDR3 is encoded by other sequences in the same sample as well. V is TRBV12-3 or TRBV12-4 and J is TRBJ1-1; maybe TRBD1 (6 bases). The CDR3 has 11 amino acids. Trimming removed 3 bases at V and 8 bases at J, with 7 bases between. CDR3: CASSLGTEAFF. The CDR3 nucleotides read TGTGCCAGCAGTTTGGGGACAGAAGCTTTCTTT.

The chain couples TRBV28 to TRBJ2-1; D is ambiguous. This CDR3 comprises 13 residues. Trimming left V 5 bases short and J 4 bases short, with 9 bases between. CDR1 MDHEN and CDR2 SYDVKM come from the germline V gene. The CDR3 bases are TGTGCCAGCAGTCAAGACGGTTACAATGAGCAGTTCTTC. It encodes CASSQDGYNEQFF. The full variable domain, rest sourced from reference TRBV28 and TRBJ2-1, is DVKVTQSSRYLVKRTGEKVFLECVQDMDHENMFWYRQDPGLGLRLIYFSYDVKMKEKGDIPEGYSVSREKKERFSLILESASTNQTSMYLCASSQDGYNEQFFGPGTRLTVL.

This chain uses TRBV7-8 with TRBJ1-5, with a tentative D call TRBD1 (5 bases). Deletions cut 1 base from V and 3 bases from J, with 13 bases between. The CDR3 consists of 16 residues. The V gene's germline CDR1 is SGHVS and CDR2 FQNEAQ. This chain's CDR3 is CASSLEQAFYNQPQHF. The CDR3 DNA sequence: TGTGCCAGCAGCTTAGAACAGGCCTTTTACAATCAGCCCCAGCATTTT.

This clone occurred once. The V call is TRBV4-1, the J call TRBJ1-1, with 8 bases lining up with TRBD1. The CDR3 is 15 amino acids. The trim removed 6 bases at V and 1 base at J, leaving 7 bases unmatched. CDR1 and CDR2 (germline): MGHRA, YSYEKL. In DNA form, the CDR3 reads TGCGCCAGCAGTCTCGACAGGGGTGGGAACACTGAAGCTTTCTTT. It encodes CASSLDRGGNTEAFF.

The chain joins TRBV5-4 to TRBJ2-1; D gene ambiguous. Trimming cost V 4 bases and J 6 bases, with 5 bases left between them. The germline CDR1 and CDR2 sequences are SGHNT and YYREEE (reference sequence). This CDR3 contains 11 residues. CDR3 sequence reads: CASSRLNEQFF. Written as DNA, the CDR3 is TGTGCCAGCAGCCGGCTCAATGAGCAGTTCTTC.

The chain uses TRBV11-2 and TRBJ1-1, with a tentative D call TRBD1 (5 bases). This CDR3 is 13 amino acids long. Trimming took 0 bases from V and 8 from J, leaving 10 bases between them. Germline V gene data show CDR1 as SGHAT and CDR2 as FQNNGV. The CDR3 DNA reads as TGTGCCAGCAGCTTAGAGGCTGGACAAGAAGCTTTCTTT. It codes for CASSLEAGQEAFF.

This chain uses TRBV7-9 with TRBJ2-3, with 8 nucleotides matching TRBD1. The CDR3 consists of 16 residues. V was pared by 5 bases and J by 2 bases, with 9 bases of the junction left unmatched. CDR1 is SEHNR and CDR2 is FQNEAQ in the germline V gene (reference sequence). CDR3 bases: TGTGCCAGCAGCGGGCGACAGGGGTCTTTCACAGATACGCAGTATTTT. It translates to CASSGRQGSFTDTQYF.